This T cell receptor (beta chain) is drawn from a study of blood T cell repertoires in COVID-19. Study at large: Some COVID-19 samples were acute and others convalescent; all came from the United States, Italy and Spain. The analysed material was cDNA or gDNA that came from T cells, B-cell-depleted T cells, or PBMCs.

As originally analysed: Cell counts per sample came from amplifying reference gene primers. Sequencing was performed with immunoSEQ multiplex PCR; in TCRdb, only in-frame clones are kept and a portion is missing. The V and J calls and the clone size are those of that table, but D and trimming were determined from the DNA. The sample has 170,000 or so clones; around 84% are singletons. The receptor was isolated from a man aged 50 or older with active or convalescent COVID-19. Sequencing was done on a sample of peripheral blood.

The CDR3: CASSEGQHSNQPQHF. The CDR3, as DNA: TGTGCCAGCAGTGAAGGACAGCATAGCAATCAGCCCCAGCATTTT. The chain uses TRBV2 and TRBJ1-5; perhaps TRBD1 as D (5 bases). V was clipped by 1 base and J by 0 bases, with 7 bases between them. CDR1 and CDR2 (germline): SNHLY, FYNNEI. This CDR3 comprises 15 residues.